The clone carrying this T cell receptor (beta chain) was seen once. Germline V gives CDR1 SGHVS, CDR2 FQNEAQ. The V and J ends lost 5 bases and 11 bases, in that order; junction bases with no gene match: 7. This CDR3 has 12 residues. Negative isolation yielded the CD8+ and CD4+ T cells, while FACS enriched the TEMRA cells. The data were taken from a study of CD8 T cells in Susac syndrome. Reverse transcription of roughly 0.5 to 1 ug RNA used random hexamers. A single record per CDR3 protein comes from TCRdb applying MiXCR to the immunoSEQ multiplex PCR reads. The sample records around 200,000 distinct CDR3 sequences, around 95% being singletons.

J is TRBJ1-1 and V is TRBV7-8; TRBD1 agrees at 8 bases. The sequenced sample was CD8+ T cells from PBMCs. The source of this sequence is a human donor with Susac syndrome. The CDR3 bases are TGTGCCAGCAGCCCCGGACAGGGAGGGGCTTTCTTT. Translation gives CASSPGQGGAFF. Variable domain in full (rest from reference TRBV7-8 and TRBJ1-1): GAGVSQSPRYKVAKRGQDVALRCDPISGHVSLFWYQQALGQGPEFLTYFQNEAQLDKSGLPSDRFFAERPEGSVSTLKIQRTQQEDSAVYLCASSPGQGGAFFGQGTRLTVV.